This is a list of T cell receptor beta chains from one sample in a study of T cells in Graves' hyperthyroidism and ophthalmopathy. Using its own MiXCR run on the multiplex PCR reads, TCRdb lists one record per CDR3 protein. The sample holds roughly 250,000 distinct CDR3 sequences, 22% seen once. What was sequenced was blood. These TCRs come from a man aged 30 to 45 with Graves' ophthalmopathy. Both conserved end residues are part of each CDR3. The order of the fields is J gene, V gene, CDR3 protein.

TRBJ1-3	TRBV5-1	CASSLGEGNTIYF
TRBJ1-6	TRBV11-2	CASSLAGTSNSPLHF
TRBJ2-1	TRBV28	CASSHPGTWGIYNEQFF
TRBJ1-1	TRBV7-9	CASSPPRWNTEAFF
TRBJ2-7	TRBV15	CATSNRDRVYEQYF
TRBJ1-4	TRBV5-1	CASSQSDGQWSNEKLFF
TRBJ1-1	TRBV7-9	CASSRPGSEAFF
TRBJ1-3	TRBV28	CASSETGSTIYF
TRBJ2-1	TRBV18	CASTSSGLAGVDEQFF
TRBJ2-1	TRBV28	CASSFYAGYNEQFF